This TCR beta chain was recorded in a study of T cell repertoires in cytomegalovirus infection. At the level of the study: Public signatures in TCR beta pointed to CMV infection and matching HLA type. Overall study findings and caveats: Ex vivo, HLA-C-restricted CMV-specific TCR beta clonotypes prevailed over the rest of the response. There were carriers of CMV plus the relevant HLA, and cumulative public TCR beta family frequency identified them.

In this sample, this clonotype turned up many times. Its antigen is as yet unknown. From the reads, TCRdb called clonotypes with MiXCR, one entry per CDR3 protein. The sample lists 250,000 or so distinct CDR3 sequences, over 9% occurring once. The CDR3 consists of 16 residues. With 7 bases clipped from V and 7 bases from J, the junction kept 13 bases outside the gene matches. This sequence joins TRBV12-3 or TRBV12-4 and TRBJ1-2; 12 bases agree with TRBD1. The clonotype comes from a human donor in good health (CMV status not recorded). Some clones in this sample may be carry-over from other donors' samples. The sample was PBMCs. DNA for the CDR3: TGTGCCAGCACCTCCGCCGGGACAGGGGGCGCGGGTGGCTACACCTTC. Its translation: CASTSAGTGGAGGYTF.